The present entry profiles one T cell receptor beta chain with its context. The antigen is not known. This sample stems from a study of cytomegalovirus exposure and HLA in healthy donors. Study observations and caveats: Researchers reportedly found TCR beta sequences accurately predicted most subjects' HLA-A and HLA-B alleles.

Primers: 60 Vbeta forward and 13 Jbeta reverse. Sequencing was performed with immunoSEQ multiplex PCR; in TCRdb, only in-frame clones are kept and a portion is missing. In the table there are more than 150,000 clones, roughly 80% of which are singletons. Trimming pared 0 bases from V and 7 bases from J, leaving 16 bases between. Germline V gene sequence: CDR1 MGHRA, CDR2 YSYEKL. This CDR3 region has 15 residues. The sequenced sample consisted of PBMCs. This chain connects TRBV4-1 to TRBJ2-7; possible D gene TRBD2, 5 bases. This sequence was found in a man between 50 and 59 years old in good health and CMV-seronegative. The CDR3 region is CASSQEDGPTREQYF. The DNA of the CDR3 is TGCGCCAGCAGCCAAGAAGACGGGCCTACTAGGGAGCAGTACTTC.